These 27 T cell receptor beta chains share one sample of origin, sequenced in a study of human T cells and chemical hapten exposure. The time point: patch test 2, 6 weeks after DPC sensitization. The treatment: therapeutic diphenylcyclopropenone sensitization with weekly scalp DPC. From the RACE reads, TCRdb called clonotypes with MiXCR, one entry per CDR3 protein. The table shows fewer than 100,000 distinct CDR3 sequences, with 9.3% occurring only once. Sequenced material: whole blood, taken in connection with sensitization to the hapten diphenylcyclopropenone (DPC). These receptors originate from a woman aged 40 to 50 with alopecia areata. Some clones in this sample may be carry-over from other donors' samples.

The J gene is TRBJ2-7, the V gene TRBV20-1; 9 bases align to TRBD2. Germline CDR1 and CDR2: DFQATT and SNEGSKA (reference sequence). With 5 bases clipped from V and 0 bases from J, the junction kept 8 bases outside the gene matches. The CDR3 has 15 residues. The chain's CDR3 is CSAAPSSGVSYEQYF. DNA for the CDR3: TGCAGTGCTGCCCCTTCTAGCGGGGTCTCCTACGAGCAGTACTTC.

This clonotype was recorded many times. V gene TRBV29-1 combines with J gene TRBJ1-2; D is uncertain. Germline V gives CDR1 SQVTM, CDR2 ANQGSEA. The V gene lost 7 bases and the J gene lost 2 bases, with 14 bases spanning the gap. The CDR3 loop spans 13 amino acids. The CDR3 DNA is TGCAGCGCCGGAAGCCCGCCGAACTATGGCTACACCTTC. Amino acid sequence: CSAGSPPNYGYTF.

This clonotype was counted many times. The chain joins TRBV29-1 to TRBJ2-5; no clear D gene. Trimming pared 4 bases from V and 5 bases from J, leaving 11 bases between. The CDR3 is made up of 12 amino acids. CDR1 is SQVTM and CDR2 is ANQGSEA in the germline V gene. The CDR3 DNA reads TGCAGCGTTGTAACGGTCCGGGAGACCCAGTACTTC. It translates to CSVVTVRETQYF.

This clonotype was seen many times. The CDR3 DNA reads as TGTGCCAGCAATCTAGCGGGAGGGCCCCAGTACTTC. It encodes CASNLAGGPQYF. The chain combines TRBV14 with TRBJ2-5; 12 bases fit TRBD2. J lost 9 bases, V lost 7 bases, and 3 bases had no gene match. The CDR3 contains 12 residues. Germline CDR1 SGHDN, CDR2 FVKESK.

The chain combines TRBV14 with TRBJ2-2; possible D gene TRBD1, 6 bases. CDR1 and CDR2 from the germline V gene are SGHDN and FVKESK. V lost 0 bases and J lost 0, with 11 bases in between. The CDR3 has 17 residues. The CDR3 sequence: CASSQDWGPANTGELFF. Here the CDR3 DNA reads TGTGCCAGCAGCCAAGATTGGGGGCCCGCGAACACCGGGGAGCTGTTTTTT.

V is TRBV18 and J is TRBJ2-7, with TRBD2 matching 7 bases. Germline values: CDR1 KGHSH, CDR2 LQKENI. Germline trimming cut 6 bases from V and 7 bases from J; bases unmatched to any gene: 15. The CDR3 totals 15 residues. The DNA of the CDR3 is TGTGCCAGCTCCTCCCAGACTAGCCCCCCGTGGGAGCAGTACTTC. Its protein product is CASSSQTSPPWEQYF.

Only a few counts were recorded for this clonotype. Here the CDR3 reads CASTRTGGLQPQHF. The CDR3 nucleotides are TGTGCCAGCACCCGGACAGGGGGCCTTCAGCCCCAGCATTTT. The chain recombines TRBV7-2 with TRBJ1-5; 11 positions match TRBD1. The CDR3 contains 14 residues. V shed 7 bases and J 6 bases; nucleotides not matched to a gene: 5. Germline V lookup: CDR1 SGHTA, CDR2 FQGNSA.

In DNA, the CDR3 is TGTGCCAGCACCCAAACGGGGAACTATGGCTACACCTTC. Translated: CASTQTGNYGYTF. The chain combines TRBV6-2 or TRBV6-3 with TRBJ1-2; D is unclear. This CDR3 is built from 13 residues. V lost 7 bases and J lost 2, with 11 bases in between. From germline, CDR1 is MNHEY and CDR2 SVGEGT.

The chain employs TRBV7-9 and TRBJ2-5, with 7 bases matching TRBD1. J gave up 0 bases and V 2 bases, and 3 bases lay outside the gene matches. Germline V gene sequence: CDR1 SEHNR, CDR2 FQNEAQ (reference sequence). CDR3 length: 15 amino acids. The CDR3 DNA reads TGTGCCAGCAGCTTAAGGGACAGCCACCAAGAGACCCAGTACTTC. It specifies CASSLRDSHQETQYF.

The rearrangement joins TRBV30 to TRBJ1-4; D call uncertain. V was clipped by 3 bases and J by 7 bases, with 15 bases between them. Germline V CDR1 and CDR2: GTSNPN, SVGIG (reference sequence). The CDR3 loop spans 14 amino acids. CDR3 protein: CAWRIGGTAEKLFF. The CDR3 coding sequence is TGTGCCTGGAGGATCGGAGGAACTGCTGAAAAACTGTTTTTT.

The chain has TRBV2 and TRBJ2-1; 8 positions match TRBD2. The CDR3 has 14 residues. From germline, CDR1 is SNHLY and CDR2 FYNNEI. J gave up 5 bases and V 8 bases, and 8 bases lay outside the gene matches. The CDR3 sequence: CASARTSNNNEQFF. CDR3 in DNA: TGTGCCAGCGCCCGGACTAGCAACAACAATGAGCAGTTCTTC.

This clonotype occurred a few times. The chain links TRBV29-1 to TRBJ1-4, with D maybe TRBD1 (5 bases). The CDR3 is made up of 15 amino acids. Germline values: CDR1 SQVTM, CDR2 ANQGSEA. Trimming cost V 6 bases and J 4 bases, with 18 bases left between them. CDR3 protein: CSVGGSVSDNEKLFF. In nucleotides, the CDR3 is TGCAGCGTCGGGGGGTCTGTTTCTGATAATGAAAAACTGTTTTTT.

This clonotype has ten or more counts. The chain couples TRBV10-3 to TRBJ2-7, with a weak D call TRBD1 (6 bases). CDR1 and CDR2 (germline): ENHRY, SYGVKD. CDR3 length: 12 amino acids. V lost 4 bases to trimming and J lost 4 bases, with 8 bases between them. DNA for the CDR3: TGTGCCATCAGTGGGCAGGGGTACGAGCAGTACTTC. This codes for CAISGQGYEQYF.

This clonotype occurred many times. V is TRBV7-2 and J is TRBJ2-5; 11 positions match TRBD1. J gave up 7 bases and V 4 bases, and 8 bases lay outside the gene matches. Germline assignment: CDR1 SGHTA and CDR2 FQGNSA. The length of the CDR3 is 15 residues. CDR3 sequence: CASSSTDRGRGTQYF. The CDR3 DNA sequence: TGTGCCAGCAGCTCCACGGACAGGGGGCGCGGGACCCAGTACTTC.

The genes are TRBV7-9 and TRBJ2-7; no clear D gene. CDR1 SEHNR and CDR2 FQNEAQ come from the germline V gene (reference sequence). The CDR3 extends over 15 amino acids. Trimming pared 4 bases from V and 0 bases from J, leaving 13 bases between. The CDR3, as DNA: TGTGCCAGCAGCTCGACTTTGCCCCCCTCCTACGAGCAGTACTTC. As protein: CASSSTLPPSYEQYF.

The chain is built from TRBV9 and TRBJ2-1, with TRBD2 matching over 9 bases. The CDR3 sequence is 16 residues long. The ends lost 0 bases at V and 6 bases at J; junction bases unmatched: 7. Germline lookup yields CDR1 SGDLS and CDR2 YYNGEE. The CDR3 nucleotides are TGTGCCAGCAGCGTAGGTGCTAGCGGGATGGGCAATGAGCAGTTCTTC. It codes for CASSVGASGMGNEQFF.

In this sample, this clonotype turned up many times. The genes are TRBV2 and TRBJ1-1; D is perhaps TRBD1 (5 bases). The CDR3 length is 14 residues. V shed 6 bases and J shed 3 bases, with 14 bases lying between them. CDR1 is SNHLY and CDR2 is FYNNEI in the germline V gene. CDR3 nucleotide sequence: TGTGCCAGCAGAGAACCCGGGGGGGACACTGAAGCTTTCTTT. Amino acid sequence: CASREPGGDTEAFF.

V and J are TRBV29-1 and TRBJ1-4; no firm D call. The length of the CDR3 is 13 residues. Trimming took 5 bases from V and 5 from J, leaving 12 bases between them. From germline, CDR1 is SQVTM and CDR2 ANQGSEA. CDR3 DNA: TGCAGCGTTAGATGGGGAGCGAATGAAAAACTGTTTTTT. Its translation is CSVRWGANEKLFF.

This clonotype was observed at least ten times. This chain uses TRBV28 with TRBJ2-3, with 8 bases aligning to TRBD1. CDR1 MDHEN and CDR2 SYDVKM come from the germline V gene. The junction had 12 bases not matched to a gene; V was cut back by 10 bases and J by 0 bases. This CDR3 region has 16 residues. CDR3 amino acids: CATRRAGGPSTDTQYF. The CDR3 DNA sequence: TGTGCCACCCGTAGGGCAGGGGGCCCGAGCACAGATACGCAGTATTTT.

CDR3 protein: CASSQDGQGYTEAFF. CDR3 coding DNA: TGCGCCAGCAGCCAAGATGGACAGGGATACACTGAAGCTTTCTTT. The chain couples TRBV4-3 to TRBJ1-1; 8 nucleotides align to TRBD1. Germline CDR1 LGHNA, CDR2 YSLEER. With V trimmed by 0 bases and J by 3 bases, 3 bases remained unmatched. The CDR3 loop spans 15 amino acids.

This clonotype has a handful of counts. The chain combines TRBV7-6 with TRBJ2-1, with 11 bases that match TRBD1. Germline V gives CDR1 SGHVS, CDR2 FNYEAQ. CDR3 length: 18 amino acids. Trimming cost V 6 bases and J 2 bases; bases outside gene matches: 12. CDR3 nucleotide sequence: TGTGCCAGCAGACCAGGACAGGGGGCTCCCAGTACCTACAATGAGCAGTTCTTC. Its translation: CASRPGQGAPSTYNEQFF.

This clonotype occurred many times. V and J are TRBV6-1 and TRBJ2-2; D remains ambiguous. Trimming stripped 2 bases from V and 4 bases from J, with 11 bases between. Germline-derived CDR1 and CDR2 are MNHNS and SASEGT. The length of the CDR3 is 15 residues. The CDR3 nucleotides read TGTGCCAGCAGTGAATCGGGCAGTTTCACCGGGGAGCTGTTTTTT. Its protein product is CASSESGSFTGELFF.

The V and J genes are TRBV7-6 and TRBJ2-5, with D perhaps matching TRBD2 (5 bases). Per germline, CDR1 SGHVS and CDR2 FNYEAQ. V was trimmed by 8 bases and J by 5 bases, leaving 12 bases between them. This CDR3 comprises 12 residues. The CDR3 sequence is CASARTGETQYF. For the CDR3, the DNA is TGTGCCAGCGCCCGGACGGGGGAGACCCAGTACTTC.

The gene calls are TRBV4-1 and TRBJ2-3; the match to TRBD2 covers 8 bases. Germline CDR1 MGHRA, CDR2 YSYEKL. V was pared by 3 bases and J by 1 base, with 9 bases of the junction left unmatched. This CDR3 has 17 residues. CDR3 DNA sequence: TGCGCCAGCAGCCACCCCTTCAAGACTAGCGGCACAGATACGCAGTATTTT. Its translation: CASSHPFKTSGTDTQYF.

This clonotype was seen many times. The V gene is TRBV4-2, the J gene TRBJ2-3; TRBD1 is a possible D gene (6 bases). The ends were cut back, 2 bases at V and 5 bases at J, with 17 bases in the middle. Germline CDR1 is LGHNA and CDR2 is YNFKEQ. The CDR3 is 16 amino acids. The CDR3 bases are TGTGCCAGCAGCCAAAAAGGGGGAAGGGCTGGAGATACGCAGTATTTT. Its translation: CASSQKGGRAGDTQYF.

This clonotype has at least ten counts. This chain uses TRBV6-2 or TRBV6-3 with TRBJ2-3; tentative D call: TRBD2 (6 bases). The CDR3 loop spans 15 amino acids. V lost 5 bases to trimming and J lost 9 bases, with 21 bases between them. Germline V gene data show CDR1 as MNHEY and CDR2 as SVGEGT. CDR3 in DNA: TGTGCCAGCAGTGGGCCCGGACTACCCGGGGCCACGCAGTATTTT. Its protein product is CASSGPGLPGATQYF.

This clonotype has a count of ten or more. V usage is TRBV2 and J usage is TRBJ1-5; 7 nucleotides match TRBD1. Trimming removed 7 bases from V and 2 bases from J; junction bases left unmatched: 5. The V gene's germline CDR1 is SNHLY and CDR2 FYNNEI. This CDR3 has 14 residues. CDR3 residues: CASMIDRGNQPQHF. In nucleotides, the CDR3 is TGTGCCAGCATGATAGACAGGGGCAATCAGCCCCAGCATTTT.